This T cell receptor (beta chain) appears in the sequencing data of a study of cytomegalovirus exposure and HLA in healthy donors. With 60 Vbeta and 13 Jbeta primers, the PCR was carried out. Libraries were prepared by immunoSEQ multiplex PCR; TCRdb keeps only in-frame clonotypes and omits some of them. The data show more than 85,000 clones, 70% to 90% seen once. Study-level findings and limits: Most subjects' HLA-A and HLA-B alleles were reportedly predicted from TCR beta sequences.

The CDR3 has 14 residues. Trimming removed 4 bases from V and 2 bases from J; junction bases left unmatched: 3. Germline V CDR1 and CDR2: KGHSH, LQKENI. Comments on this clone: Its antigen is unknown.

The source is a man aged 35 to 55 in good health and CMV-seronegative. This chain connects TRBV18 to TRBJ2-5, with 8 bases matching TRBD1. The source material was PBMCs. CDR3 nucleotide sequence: TGTGCCAGCTCACGGACAGGGATGCAAGAGACCCAGTACTTC. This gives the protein CASSRTGMQETQYF.